Given below is one T cell receptor (beta chain) in context. The germline V gene encodes CDR1 LNHDA and CDR2 SQIVND (reference sequence). V lost 6 bases to trimming and J lost 4 bases; unmatched junction nucleotides: 5. The length of the CDR3 is 14 residues. This record comes from a study of blood T cell repertoires in COVID-19. Whole-study context: The analysed material was cDNA or gDNA that came from T cells, B-cell-depleted T cells, or PBMCs.

The data were produced by immunoSEQ multiplex PCR, yet TCRdb's version contains in-frame clones alone and is incomplete. This table has a few hundred thousand clones, around 81% appearing once. The chain links TRBV19 to TRBJ1-4; 7 bases are a match to TRBD1. Sequencing used peripheral blood. This receptor was obtained from a woman in her thirties who had recovered from COVID-19. In DNA form, the CDR3 reads TGTGCCAGTAGAAAGGGGGACAGTAATGAAAAACTGTTTTTT. Protein product: CASRKGDSNEKLFF.